The 16 T cell receptor beta chains below come from one sample, sequenced in a study of blood T cell repertoires in COVID-19. Some clones are missing from TCRdb's copy, which holds only in-frame ones; the method was immunoSEQ multiplex PCR. The table shows some 230,000 clones, with around 91% occurring only once. Sequenced input: PBMCs or T cells enriched from blood (not recorded which). Receptor source: a woman between 18 and 30 years old in a cohort exposed to, infected with or recovered from COVID-19 (not recorded which).

This sequence joins TRBV5-6 and TRBJ1-1, with 9 bases identical to TRBD1. This CDR3 comprises 15 residues. The V and J ends lost 1 base and 3 bases, in that order; junction bases with no gene match: 4. Germline CDR1 SGHDT, CDR2 YYEEEE. For the CDR3, the DNA is TGTGCCAGCAGCTTGTCGGGACAGGGACACACTGAAGCTTTCTTT. It yields the protein CASSLSGQGHTEAFF.

The chain is built from TRBV7-3 and TRBJ2-1; 10 nucleotides match TRBD2. The V and J ends lost 4 bases and 6 bases, in that order; junction bases with no gene match: 24. This CDR3 has 21 amino acids. CDR1 is SGHTA, CDR2 FQGTGA, per germline. The CDR3 DNA follows: TGTGCCAGCAGCTACGAGAGCTATTTGGCGGCTAGCGGGGGAACCGGCAATGAGCAGTTCTTC. It translates to CASSYESYLAASGGTGNEQFF.

About this clone: The same CDR3 also results from other DNA sequences found in this sample. The chain joins TRBV3-1 (or the pseudogene TRBV3-2) to TRBJ2-1; tentative D call: TRBD2 (5 bases). CDR3 length: 16 amino acids. Looked up from germline, CDR1 is LGHDT and CDR2 is YNNKEL (reference sequence). Trimming left V 1 base short and J 0 bases short, with 10 bases between. This CDR3 reads CASSQGLGSSYNEQFF. In nucleotides, the CDR3 is TGTGCCAGCAGCCAAGGTCTGGGGAGCTCCTACAATGAGCAGTTCTTC.

The rearrangement uses TRBV3-1 (or the pseudogene TRBV3-2) and TRBJ1-4, with a weak D call TRBD1 (6 bases). Deletions cut 5 bases from V and 7 bases from J, with 14 bases between. The CDR3 sequence is 14 residues long. Germline V gene sequence: CDR1 LGHDT, CDR2 YNNKEL (reference sequence). CDR3 residues: CASSSRGAGEKLFF. As DNA, the CDR3 is TGTGCCAGCAGCTCTCGGGGGGCCGGTGAAAAACTGTTTTTT.

This clone was detected only once. The chain joins TRBV6-1 to TRBJ1-3, with a tentative D call TRBD1 (6 bases). V was trimmed by 4 bases and J by 1 base, leaving 17 bases between them. Germline CDR1 reads MNHNS; CDR2 reads SASEGT. CDR3 length equals 17 residues. The CDR3 loop is CASSVNSPDRSGNTIYF. The CDR3 DNA reads as TGTGCCAGCAGTGTTAATTCACCCGACAGGTCTGGAAACACCATATATTTT.

The genes are TRBV19 and TRBJ1-1, with 8 bases that match TRBD1. Germline values: CDR1 LNHDA, CDR2 SQIVND (reference sequence). The CDR3 totals 16 residues. V dropped 4 bases and J dropped 3; count of bases not matched to a gene: 10. The chain's CDR3 is CASSTDRDRGDTEAFF. CDR3 nucleotide sequence: TGTGCCAGTAGTACGGACAGGGACCGAGGAGACACTGAAGCTTTCTTT.

CDR3 DNA sequence: TGTGCCAGCAGCTTACCAGAGGGGGTCAACGAGCAGTACTTC. Its protein is CASSLPEGVNEQYF. The V call is TRBV11-2, the J call TRBJ2-7, with D perhaps matching TRBD1 (6 bases). V was trimmed by 2 bases and J by 5 bases, leaving 13 bases between them. CDR1 is SGHAT, CDR2 FQNNGV, per germline. This CDR3 is 14 amino acids long.

V gene TRBV27 combines with J gene TRBJ2-1, with a possible D match to TRBD2 (6 bases). V lost 6 bases and J 1 base, leaving 16 bases between the germline ends. This CDR3 contains 16 residues. Germline loops: CDR1 MNHEY, CDR2 SMNVEV (reference sequence). CDR3 sequence reads: CASRPTSPNSYNEQFF. CDR3 nucleotides: TGTGCCAGCAGGCCCACTAGCCCGAATTCCTACAATGAGCAGTTCTTC.

The gene calls are TRBV29-1 and TRBJ2-7; 7 positions match TRBD1. V was pared by 5 bases and J by 0 bases, with 10 bases of the junction left unmatched. The CDR3 covers 15 residues. Germline lookup yields CDR1 SQVTM and CDR2 ANQGSEA. CDR3 region: CSVLDPRDSSYEQYF. The DNA for the CDR3 is TGCAGCGTTTTAGATCCCCGGGACAGCTCCTACGAGCAGTACTTC.

The V gene is TRBV19, the J gene TRBJ1-2, with D possibly TRBD1 on 6 matching bases. The CDR3 totals 13 residues. CDR1 is LNHDA, CDR2 SQIVND, per germline (reference sequence). With 5 bases removed from V and 2 bases from J, the gap between germline ends came to 9 bases. As DNA, the CDR3 is TGTGCCAGTAGTGAAGACAGGAACTATGGCTACACCTTC. Translating gives CASSEDRNYGYTF.

The chain links TRBV11-3 to TRBJ2-7, with D possibly matching TRBD2 (6 bases). The CDR3 is 13 residues long. Germline loops: CDR1 SGHNT, CDR2 YENEEA. V was trimmed by 4 bases and J by 3 bases, leaving 10 bases between them. In DNA, the CDR3 is TGTGCCAGCAGCTCGGGACTGTACTACGAGCAGTACTTC. Translated, it gives CASSSGLYYEQYF.

The chain recombines TRBV6-6 with TRBJ2-6, with 9 bases matching TRBD1. CDR1 MNHNY and CDR2 SVGAGI come from the germline V gene (reference sequence). This CDR3 has 16 residues. V lost 6 bases and J lost 0; bases outside the gene matches: 3. CDR3 sequence (DNA): TGTGCCAGCAGCCCGACAGGGGGCTCTGGGGCCAACGTCCTGACTTTC. Protein product: CASSPTGGSGANVLTF.

J is TRBJ2-1 and V is TRBV18; the D gene is possibly TRBD2 (6 bases). The CDR3 runs 14 residues. Germline-derived CDR1 and CDR2 are KGHSH and LQKENI. V lost 4 bases and J lost 5, with 12 bases in between. CDR3 DNA sequence: TGTGCCAGCTCACTCCGGGACTCAGACAATGAGCAGTTCTTC. Amino acid sequence: CASSLRDSDNEQFF.

The V gene is TRBV11-2, the J gene TRBJ2-7; maybe TRBD1 (5 bases). The CDR3 is made up of 15 amino acids. Trimming stripped 2 bases from V and 1 base from J, with 12 bases between. Germline CDR1 and CDR2: SGHAT and FQNNGV. In DNA form, the CDR3 reads TGTGCCAGCAGCTTACGGGCAGGGAATTCCTACGAGCAGTACTTC. Its protein is CASSLRAGNSYEQYF.

This chain joins TRBV7-2 and TRBJ1-1; TRBD1 is a possible D gene (5 bases). CDR1 and CDR2 from the germline V gene are SGHTA and FQGNSA. The CDR3 runs 13 residues. The V gene lost 5 bases and the J gene lost 4 bases, with 11 bases spanning the gap. The CDR3 region is CASSRLRVTEAFF. The CDR3 nucleotides read TGTGCCAGCAGCCGTCTCAGGGTCACTGAAGCTTTCTTT.

The chain carries TRBV29-1 and TRBJ2-3, with 10 nucleotides matching TRBD1. This CDR3 has 18 amino acids. Germline loops: CDR1 SQVTM, CDR2 ANQGSEA. Trimming cost V 1 base and J 3 bases; bases outside gene matches: 13. CDR3 sequence reads: CSVEVGQGTVGWTDTQYF. CDR3 sequence (DNA): TGCAGCGTTGAAGTGGGACAGGGGACGGTCGGTTGGACAGATACGCAGTATTTT.